The T cell receptor beta chain under discussion was sequenced for a study of T cell responses to AZD1222 COVID-19 vaccine. Points from the study as a whole: Recipients of two AZD1222 doses showed rising Spike-specific TCR breadth and depth. After the peak T cell response, and only then, were repertoires sampled. Nearly half of spike-specific TCRs reportedly target variant regions that are unmutated in the B.1.351 and B.1.1.7 variants.

To note about this clone: Its target is not known.

Sequencing used immunoSEQ multiplex PCR; TCRdb keeps in-frame clones, though not all of them. The table has approximately 50,000 clones, 80% seen once; the top ten hold around 5%. Second-dose intervals of approximately 4 or approximately 12 weeks were pooled. The sequences come from peripheral blood, collected 28 days after the second AZD1222 dose. The TCR originated in an adult who received the AZD1222 COVID-19 vaccine.

The CDR3 sequence: CASSYSTLQMNTEAFF. CDR3 coding DNA: TGTGCCAGCAGTTACTCCACCTTACAAATGAACACTGAAGCTTTCTTT. The chain links TRBV6-2 or TRBV6-3 to TRBJ1-1; D gene uncertain. CDR3 length: 16 amino acids. Germline lookup yields CDR1 MNHEY and CDR2 SVGEGT. Trimming stripped 0 bases from V and 0 bases from J, with 11 bases between.